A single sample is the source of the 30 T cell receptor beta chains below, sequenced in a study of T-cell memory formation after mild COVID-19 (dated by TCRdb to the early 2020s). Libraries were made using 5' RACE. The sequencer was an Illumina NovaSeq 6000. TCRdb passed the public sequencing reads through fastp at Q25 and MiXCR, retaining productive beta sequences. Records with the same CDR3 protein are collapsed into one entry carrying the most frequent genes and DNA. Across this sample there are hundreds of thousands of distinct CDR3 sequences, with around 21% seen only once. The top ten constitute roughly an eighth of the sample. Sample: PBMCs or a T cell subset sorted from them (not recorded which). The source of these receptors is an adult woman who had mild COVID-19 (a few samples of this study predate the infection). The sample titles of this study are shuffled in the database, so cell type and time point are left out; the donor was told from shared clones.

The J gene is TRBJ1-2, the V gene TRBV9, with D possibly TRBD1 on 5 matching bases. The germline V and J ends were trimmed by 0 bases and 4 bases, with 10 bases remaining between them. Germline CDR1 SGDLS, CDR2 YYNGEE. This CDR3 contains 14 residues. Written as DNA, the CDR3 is TGTGCCAGCAGCGTAGGCGACAGCCTCTATGGCTACACCTTC. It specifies CASSVGDSLYGYTF.

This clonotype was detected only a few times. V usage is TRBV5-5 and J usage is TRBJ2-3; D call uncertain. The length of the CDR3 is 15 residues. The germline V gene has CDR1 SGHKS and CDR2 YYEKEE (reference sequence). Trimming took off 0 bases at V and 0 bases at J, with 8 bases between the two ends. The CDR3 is CASSLVYTSTDTQYF. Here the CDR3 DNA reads TGTGCCAGCAGCTTGGTATACACTAGCACAGATACGCAGTATTTT. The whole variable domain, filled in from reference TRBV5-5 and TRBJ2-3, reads DAGVTQSPTHLIKTRGQQVTLRCSPISGHKSVSWYQQVLGQGPQFIFQYYEKEERGRGNFPDRFSARQFPNYSSELNVNALLLGDSALYLCASSLVYTSTDTQYFGPGTRLTVL.

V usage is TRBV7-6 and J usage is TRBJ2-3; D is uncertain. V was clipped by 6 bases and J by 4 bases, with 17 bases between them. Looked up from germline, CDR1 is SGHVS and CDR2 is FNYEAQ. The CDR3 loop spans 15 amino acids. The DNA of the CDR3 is TGTGCCAGCAGGACGGGCCCGGACCGCGCAGATACGCAGTATTTT. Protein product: CASRTGPDRADTQYF.

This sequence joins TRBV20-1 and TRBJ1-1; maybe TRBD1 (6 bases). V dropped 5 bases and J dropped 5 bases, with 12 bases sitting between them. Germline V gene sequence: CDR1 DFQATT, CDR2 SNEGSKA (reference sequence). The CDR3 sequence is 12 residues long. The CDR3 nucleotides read TGCAGTGCTTACAGGGAGGGGACTGAAGCTTTCTTT. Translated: CSAYREGTEAFF.

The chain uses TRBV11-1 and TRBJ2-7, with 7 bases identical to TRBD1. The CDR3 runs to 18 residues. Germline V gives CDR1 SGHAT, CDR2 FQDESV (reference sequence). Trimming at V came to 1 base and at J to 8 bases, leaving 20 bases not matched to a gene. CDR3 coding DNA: TGTGCCAGCAGCTTAGTGTCCCCACTCCGAGGACAGGCTACGAAGCAGTACTTC. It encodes CASSLVSPLRGQATKQYF.

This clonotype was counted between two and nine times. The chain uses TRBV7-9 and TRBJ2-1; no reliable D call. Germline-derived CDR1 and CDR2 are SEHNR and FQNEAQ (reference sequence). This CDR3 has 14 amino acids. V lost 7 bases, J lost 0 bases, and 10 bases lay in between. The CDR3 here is CASTSPSSYNEQFF. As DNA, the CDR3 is TGTGCCAGCACCTCACCCAGCTCCTACAATGAGCAGTTCTTC.

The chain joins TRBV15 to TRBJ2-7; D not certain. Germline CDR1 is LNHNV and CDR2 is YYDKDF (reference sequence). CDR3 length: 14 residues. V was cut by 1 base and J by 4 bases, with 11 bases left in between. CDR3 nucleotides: TGTGCCACCAGCAGAGTAGGCCAAGTTTACGAGCAGTACTTC. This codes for CATSRVGQVYEQYF.

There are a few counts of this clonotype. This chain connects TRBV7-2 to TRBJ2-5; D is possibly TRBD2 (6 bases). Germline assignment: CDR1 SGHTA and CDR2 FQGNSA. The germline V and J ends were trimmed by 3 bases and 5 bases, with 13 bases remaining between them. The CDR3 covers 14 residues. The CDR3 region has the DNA TGTGCCAGCAGCTTTTTGGGTCGGGGGGAGACCCAGTACTTC. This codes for CASSFLGRGETQYF.

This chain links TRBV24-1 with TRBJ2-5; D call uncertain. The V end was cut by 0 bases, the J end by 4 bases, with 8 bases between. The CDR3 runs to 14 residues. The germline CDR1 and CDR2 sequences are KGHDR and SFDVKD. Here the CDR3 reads CATSDLGPRETQYF. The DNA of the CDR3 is TGTGCCACCAGTGATTTGGGCCCTCGAGAGACCCAGTACTTC.

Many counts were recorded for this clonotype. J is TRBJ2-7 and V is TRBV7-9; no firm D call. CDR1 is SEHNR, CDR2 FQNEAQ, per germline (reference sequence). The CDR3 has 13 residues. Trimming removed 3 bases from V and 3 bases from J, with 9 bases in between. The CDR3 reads CASSLPPHYEQYF. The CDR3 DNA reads TGTGCCAGCAGCTTGCCGCCCCACTACGAGCAGTACTTC.

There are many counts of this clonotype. CDR3 sequence (DNA): TGTGCCAGTAGTACCAAATTTGGAGGGGTCTCTAGCTCCTACGAGCAGTACTTC. This codes for CASSTKFGGVSSSYEQYF. This rearrangement joins TRBV19 to TRBJ2-7; weak D call: TRBD2 (6 bases). The V gene lost 4 bases and the J gene lost 0 bases, with 22 bases spanning the gap. Per the germline V gene, CDR1 is LNHDA and CDR2 is SQIVND (reference sequence). CDR3 size: 18 residues.

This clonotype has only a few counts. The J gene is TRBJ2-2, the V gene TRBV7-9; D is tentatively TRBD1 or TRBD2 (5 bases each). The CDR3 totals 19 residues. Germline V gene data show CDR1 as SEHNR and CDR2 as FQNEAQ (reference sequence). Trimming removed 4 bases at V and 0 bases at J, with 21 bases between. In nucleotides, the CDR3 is TGTGCCAGCAGCTCAGGGAGAATTGGGCGCCCCGCGAACACCGGGGAGCTGTTTTTT. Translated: CASSSGRIGRPANTGELFF.

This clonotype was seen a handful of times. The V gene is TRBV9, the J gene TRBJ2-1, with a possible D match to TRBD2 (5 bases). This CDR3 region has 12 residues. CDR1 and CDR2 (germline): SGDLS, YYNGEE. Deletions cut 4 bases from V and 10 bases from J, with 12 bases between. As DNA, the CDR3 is TGTGCCAGCAGCTCGAGGGAGAGGGAGCAGTTCTTC. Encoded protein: CASSSREREQFF.

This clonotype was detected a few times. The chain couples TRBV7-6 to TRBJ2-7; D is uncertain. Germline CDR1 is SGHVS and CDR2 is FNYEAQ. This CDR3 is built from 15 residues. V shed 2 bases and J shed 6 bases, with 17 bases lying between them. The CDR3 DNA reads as TGTGCCAGCAGCTTATATTCAGTACACTCGGGCGAGCAGTACTTC. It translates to CASSLYSVHSGEQYF.

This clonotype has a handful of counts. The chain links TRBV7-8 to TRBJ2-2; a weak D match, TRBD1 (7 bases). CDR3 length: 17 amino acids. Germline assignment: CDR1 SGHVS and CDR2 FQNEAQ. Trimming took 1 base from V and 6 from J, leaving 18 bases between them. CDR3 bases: TGTGCCAGCAGCTTAGGGGTGACAGGGAGGATGGCCGGGGAGCTGTTTTTT. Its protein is CASSLGVTGRMAGELFF.

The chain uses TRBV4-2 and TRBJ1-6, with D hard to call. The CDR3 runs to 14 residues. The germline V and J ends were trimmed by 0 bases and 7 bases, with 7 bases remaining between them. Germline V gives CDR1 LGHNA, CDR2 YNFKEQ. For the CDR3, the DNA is TGTGCCAGCAGCCAAGAAGAGCGGAATTCACCCCTCCACTTT. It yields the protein CASSQEERNSPLHF.

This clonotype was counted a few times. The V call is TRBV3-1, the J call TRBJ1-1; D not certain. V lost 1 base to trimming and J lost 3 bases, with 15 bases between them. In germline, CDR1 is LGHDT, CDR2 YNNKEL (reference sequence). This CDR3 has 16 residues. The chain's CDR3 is CASSQVIEVLYTEAFF. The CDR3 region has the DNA TGTGCCAGCAGCCAAGTCATTGAGGTACTATACACTGAAGCTTTCTTT.

CDR3 amino acids: CASTRVGGRAEAFF. In DNA form, the CDR3 reads TGTGCCAGCACGAGGGTCGGGGGAAGGGCTGAAGCTTTCTTT. The chain has TRBV12-3 or TRBV12-4 and TRBJ1-1; tentative D call: TRBD1 (5 bases). The CDR3 runs to 14 residues. The germline V and J ends were trimmed by 7 bases and 6 bases, with 18 bases remaining between them.

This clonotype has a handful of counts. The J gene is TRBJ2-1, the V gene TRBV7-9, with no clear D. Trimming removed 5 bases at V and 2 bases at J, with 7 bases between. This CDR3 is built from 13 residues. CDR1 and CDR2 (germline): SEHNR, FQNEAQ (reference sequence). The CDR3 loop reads CASSPSTYNEQFF. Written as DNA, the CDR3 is TGTGCCAGCAGCCCCTCTACCTACAATGAGCAGTTCTTC.

In DNA, the CDR3 is TGTGCCAGCAGCTTAGCGTTGAGGATCTCTAGCACAGATACGCAGTATTTT. This sequence encodes CASSLALRISSTDTQYF. The rearrangement joins TRBV7-6 to TRBJ2-3; D is undetermined. The CDR3 sequence is 17 residues long. V was shortened by 0 bases and J by 0 bases, with 13 bases between the two germline ends. CDR1 is SGHVS and CDR2 is FNYEAQ in the germline V gene.

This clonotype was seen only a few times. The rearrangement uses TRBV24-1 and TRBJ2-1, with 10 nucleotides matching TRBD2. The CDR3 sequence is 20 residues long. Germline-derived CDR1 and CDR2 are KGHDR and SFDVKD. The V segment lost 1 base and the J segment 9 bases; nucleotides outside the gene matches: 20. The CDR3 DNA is TGTGCCACCAGTGATTTCCTAGGAGGAGGCGAGCGGGGGGGCCGTGGTGAGCAGTTCTTC. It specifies CATSDFLGGGERGGRGEQFF.

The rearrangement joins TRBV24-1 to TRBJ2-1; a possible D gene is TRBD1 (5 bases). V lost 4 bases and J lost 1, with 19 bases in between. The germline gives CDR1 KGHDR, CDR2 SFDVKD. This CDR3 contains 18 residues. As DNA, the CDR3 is TGTGCCACCAGTGAACAGGTTGGGTCGGAAATGTCCTACAATGAGCAGTTCTTC. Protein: CATSEQVGSEMSYNEQFF.

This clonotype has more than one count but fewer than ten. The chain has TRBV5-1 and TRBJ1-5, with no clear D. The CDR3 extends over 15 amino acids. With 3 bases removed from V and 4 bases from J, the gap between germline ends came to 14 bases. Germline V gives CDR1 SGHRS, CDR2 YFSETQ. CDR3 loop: CASSSDGLGNQPQHF. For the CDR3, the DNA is TGCGCCAGCAGCTCAGACGGACTTGGGAATCAGCCCCAGCATTTT.

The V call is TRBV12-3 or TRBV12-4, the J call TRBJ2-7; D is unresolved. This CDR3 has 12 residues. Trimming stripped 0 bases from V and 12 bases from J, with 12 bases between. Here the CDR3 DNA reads TGTGCCAGCAGTTTAGCGCTGGGCGACTGGTACTTC. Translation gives CASSLALGDWYF.

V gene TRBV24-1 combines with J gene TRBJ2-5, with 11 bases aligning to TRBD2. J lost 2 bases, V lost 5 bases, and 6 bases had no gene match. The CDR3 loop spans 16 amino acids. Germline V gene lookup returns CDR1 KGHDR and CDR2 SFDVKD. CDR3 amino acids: CATSASSGRFQETQYF. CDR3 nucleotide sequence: TGTGCCACCAGTGCCTCTAGCGGGAGGTTTCAAGAGACCCAGTACTTC.

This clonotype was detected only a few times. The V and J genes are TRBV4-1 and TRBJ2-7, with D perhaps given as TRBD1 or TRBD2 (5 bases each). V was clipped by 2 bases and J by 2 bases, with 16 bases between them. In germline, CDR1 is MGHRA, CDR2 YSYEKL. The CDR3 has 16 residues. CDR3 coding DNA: TGCGCCAGCAGCCAACGCCCCGTAGGGGACCCCTACGAGCAGTACTTC. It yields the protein CASSQRPVGDPYEQYF.

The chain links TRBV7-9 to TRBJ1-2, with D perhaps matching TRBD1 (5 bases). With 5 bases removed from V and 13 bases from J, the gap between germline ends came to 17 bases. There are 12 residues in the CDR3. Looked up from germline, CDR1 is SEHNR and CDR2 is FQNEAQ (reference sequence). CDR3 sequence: CASSLGRLSSTF. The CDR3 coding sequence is TGTGCCAGCAGCCTGGGACGGTTAAGCAGCACCTTC. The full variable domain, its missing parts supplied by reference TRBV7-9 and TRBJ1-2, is DTGVSQNPRHKITKRGQNVTFRCDPISEHNRLYWYRQTLGQGPEFLTYFQNEAQLEKSRLLSDRFSAERPKGSFSTLEIQRTEQGDSAMYLCASSLGRLSSTFGSGTRLTVV.

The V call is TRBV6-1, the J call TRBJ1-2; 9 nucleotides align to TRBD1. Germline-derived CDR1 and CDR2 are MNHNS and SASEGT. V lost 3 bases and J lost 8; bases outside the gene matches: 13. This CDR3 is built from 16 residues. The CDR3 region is CASSDYAGTGSEGYTF. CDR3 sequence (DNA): TGTGCCAGCAGTGATTACGCCGGGACAGGGAGTGAAGGCTACACCTTC.

The CDR3 coding sequence is TGTGCCACCAGCAGAGAAAGGGGAGTGACCTACGAGCAGTACTTC. Amino acids: CATSRERGVTYEQYF. The chain joins TRBV15 to TRBJ2-7; TRBD1 or TRBD2 may be the D gene (5 bases each). Germline V gene data show CDR1 as LNHNV and CDR2 as YYDKDF (reference sequence). Trimming shortened V by 0 bases and J by 2 bases, and 11 bases separated the two germline ends. CDR3 length equals 15 residues.

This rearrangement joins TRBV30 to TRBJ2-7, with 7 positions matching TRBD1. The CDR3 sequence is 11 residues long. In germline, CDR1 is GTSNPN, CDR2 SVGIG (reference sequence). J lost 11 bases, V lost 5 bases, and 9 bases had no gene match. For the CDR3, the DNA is TGTGCCTGGTCGAACATCGGGACAGAGTACTTC. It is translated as CAWSNIGTEYF.